The following is a TCR beta chain sequence with its context. Authors' processing steps: By means of reference gene primer amplification, nucleated cell counts were estimated. Clones were read by immunoSEQ multiplex PCR, and TCRdb kept only the in-frame ones, dropping some. From that table come the V and J calls and clone size; the DNA was used to work out D and trimming. The data show approximately 100,000 clones, less than 85% seen once. This CDR3 has 14 amino acids. CDR1 and CDR2 (germline): KGHSH, LQKENI. V gave up 2 bases and J gave up 6 bases, with 11 bases separating them. The data stem from a study of blood T cell repertoires in COVID-19. The overall study: Samples came from the United States, Italy and Spain, spanning acute and convalescent COVID-19. Sources were T cells, B-cell-depleted T cells, or PBMCs; the material itself was cDNA or gDNA.

The chain recombines TRBV18 with TRBJ1-5, with D perhaps matching TRBD1 (5 bases). This clonotype originated in a man of 80 years or more with acute or convalescent COVID-19. The sequenced material came from peripheral blood. CDR3 in amino acids: CASSPSLGPQPQHF. In DNA, the CDR3 is TGTGCCAGCTCACCATCTTTGGGGCCTCAGCCCCAGCATTTT. The full variable domain, with the rest looked up from reference TRBV18 and TRBJ1-5, is NAGVMQNPRHLVRRRGQEARLRCSPMKGHSHVYWYRQLPEEGLKFMVYLQKENIIDESGMPKERFSAEFPKEGPSILRIQQVVRGDSAAYFCASSPSLGPQPQHFGDGTRLSIL.